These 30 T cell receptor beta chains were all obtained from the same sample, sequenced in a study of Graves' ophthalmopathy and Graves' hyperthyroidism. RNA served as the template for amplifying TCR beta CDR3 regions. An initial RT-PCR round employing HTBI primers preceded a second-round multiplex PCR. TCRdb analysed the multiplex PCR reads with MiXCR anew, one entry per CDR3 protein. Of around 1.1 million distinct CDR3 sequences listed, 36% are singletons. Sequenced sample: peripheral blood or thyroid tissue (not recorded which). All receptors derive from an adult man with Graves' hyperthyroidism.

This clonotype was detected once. This CDR3 is CASSLGTAGVNTGELFF. The CDR3, as DNA: TGTGCCAGCAGCTTAGGTACAGCGGGAGTGAACACCGGGGAGCTGTTTTTT. This rearrangement joins TRBV5-4 to TRBJ2-2, with 8 positions matching TRBD2. V trimming: 2 bases; J trimming: 1 base; junction bases outside the gene matches: 7. This CDR3 comprises 17 residues. Germline CDR1 reads SGHNT; CDR2 reads YYREEE (reference sequence).

The CDR3 is CASSGWGRDQETQYF. The DNA of the CDR3 is TGTGCCAGCAGCGGTTGGGGGCGGGATCAAGAGACCCAGTACTTC. The rearrangement links TRBV25-1 to TRBJ2-5; D is tentatively TRBD1 or TRBD2 (6 bases each). The V end was cut by 6 bases, the J end by 2 bases, with 16 bases between. Germline V gives CDR1 MGHDK, CDR2 SYGVNS. The CDR3 has 15 residues.

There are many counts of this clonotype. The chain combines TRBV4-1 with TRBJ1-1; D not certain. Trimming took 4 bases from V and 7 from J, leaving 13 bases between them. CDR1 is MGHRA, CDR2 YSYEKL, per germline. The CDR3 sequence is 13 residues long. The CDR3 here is CASSRSLGSEAFF. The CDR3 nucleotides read TGCGCCAGCAGCCGGTCACTGGGGAGTGAAGCTTTCTTT.

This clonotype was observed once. In DNA form, the CDR3 reads TGCGCCAGCAGGCCGCAGGGGGCCTCCTACGAGCAGTACTTC. Residues: CASRPQGASYEQYF. The chain links TRBV10-2 to TRBJ2-7, with TRBD1 identical over 8 bases. The CDR3 runs to 14 residues. From germline, CDR1 is WSHSY and CDR2 SAAADI. The J segment lost 0 bases and the V segment lost 6 bases, leaving 4 bases of the junction unmatched.

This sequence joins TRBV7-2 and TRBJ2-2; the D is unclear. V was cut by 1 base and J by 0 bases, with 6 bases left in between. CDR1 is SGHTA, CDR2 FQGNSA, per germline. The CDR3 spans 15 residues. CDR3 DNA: TGTGCCAGCAGCTTAGGGCTCACGAACACCGGGGAGCTGTTTTTT. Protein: CASSLGLTNTGELFF.

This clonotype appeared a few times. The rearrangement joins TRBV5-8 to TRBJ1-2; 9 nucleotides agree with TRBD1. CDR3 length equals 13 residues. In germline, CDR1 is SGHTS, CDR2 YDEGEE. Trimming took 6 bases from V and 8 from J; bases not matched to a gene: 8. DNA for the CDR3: TGTGCCAGCATCGGACAGGGGAGCGGCGGCTACACCTTC. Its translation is CASIGQGSGGYTF.

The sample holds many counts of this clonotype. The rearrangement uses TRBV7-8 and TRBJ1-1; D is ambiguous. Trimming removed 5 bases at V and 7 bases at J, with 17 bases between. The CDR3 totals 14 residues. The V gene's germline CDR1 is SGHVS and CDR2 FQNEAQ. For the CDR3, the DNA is TGTGCCAGCAGCCCTAGCTTATCGGGTAGTGAAGCTTTCTTT. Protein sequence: CASSPSLSGSEAFF.

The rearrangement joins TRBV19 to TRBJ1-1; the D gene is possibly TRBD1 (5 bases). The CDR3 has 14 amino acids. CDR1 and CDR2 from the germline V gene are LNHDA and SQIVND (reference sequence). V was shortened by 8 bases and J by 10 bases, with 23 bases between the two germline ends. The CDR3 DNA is TGTGCCAGTCGGACGGCAGGGTTCATGGGAGGAGCTTTCTTT. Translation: CASRTAGFMGGAFF.

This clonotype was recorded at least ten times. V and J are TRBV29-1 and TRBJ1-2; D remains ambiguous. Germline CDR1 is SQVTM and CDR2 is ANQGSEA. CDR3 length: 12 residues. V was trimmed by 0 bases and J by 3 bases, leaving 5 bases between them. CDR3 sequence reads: CSVEDQDYGYTF. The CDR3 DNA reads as TGCAGCGTTGAAGATCAAGACTATGGCTACACCTTC. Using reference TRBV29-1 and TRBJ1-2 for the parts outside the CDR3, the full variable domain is SAVISQKPSRDICQRGTSLTIQCQVDSQVTMMFWYRQQPGQSLTLIATANQGSEATYESGFVIDKFPISRPNLTFSTLTVSNMSPEDSSIYLCSVEDQDYGYTFGSGTRLTVV.

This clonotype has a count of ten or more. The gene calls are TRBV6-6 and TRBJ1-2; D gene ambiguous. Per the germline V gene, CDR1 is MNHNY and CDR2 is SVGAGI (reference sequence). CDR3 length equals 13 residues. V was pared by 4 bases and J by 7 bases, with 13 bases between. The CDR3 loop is CASSSPSHSGYTF. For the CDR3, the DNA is TGTGCCAGCAGTTCCCCGAGTCACTCTGGCTACACCTTC.

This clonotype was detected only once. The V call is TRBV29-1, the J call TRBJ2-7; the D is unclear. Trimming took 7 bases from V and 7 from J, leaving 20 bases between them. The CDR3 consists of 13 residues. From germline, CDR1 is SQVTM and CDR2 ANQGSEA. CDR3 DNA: TGCAGCGACGGGCCAACCAGCTTGGGGGAGCAGTACTTC. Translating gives CSDGPTSLGEQYF.

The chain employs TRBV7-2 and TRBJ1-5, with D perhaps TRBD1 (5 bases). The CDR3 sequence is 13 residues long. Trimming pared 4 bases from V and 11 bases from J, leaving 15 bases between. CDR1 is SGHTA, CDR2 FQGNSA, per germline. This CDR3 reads CASSSRPEGTQHF. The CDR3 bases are TGTGCCAGCAGCTCTCGACCCGAGGGGACCCAGCATTTT.

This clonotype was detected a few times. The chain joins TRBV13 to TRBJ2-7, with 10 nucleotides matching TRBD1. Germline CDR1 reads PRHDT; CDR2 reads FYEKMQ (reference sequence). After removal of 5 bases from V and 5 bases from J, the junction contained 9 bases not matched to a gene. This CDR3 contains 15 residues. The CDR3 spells CASSLRPTGGDEQYF. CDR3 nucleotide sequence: TGTGCCAGCAGCCTTCGCCCGACAGGGGGCGACGAGCAGTACTTC.

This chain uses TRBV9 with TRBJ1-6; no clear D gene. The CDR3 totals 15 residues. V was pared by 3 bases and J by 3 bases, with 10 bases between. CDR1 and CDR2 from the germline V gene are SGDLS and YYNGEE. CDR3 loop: CASSGPQNYNSPLHF. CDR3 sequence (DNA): TGTGCCAGCAGCGGTCCGCAGAACTATAATTCACCCCTCCACTTT.

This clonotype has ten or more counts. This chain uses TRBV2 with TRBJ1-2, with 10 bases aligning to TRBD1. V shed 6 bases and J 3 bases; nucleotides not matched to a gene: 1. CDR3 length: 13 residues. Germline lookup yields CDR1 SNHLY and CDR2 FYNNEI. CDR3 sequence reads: CASRGTGDYGYTF. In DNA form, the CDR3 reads TGTGCCAGCAGGGGGACAGGGGACTATGGCTACACCTTC.

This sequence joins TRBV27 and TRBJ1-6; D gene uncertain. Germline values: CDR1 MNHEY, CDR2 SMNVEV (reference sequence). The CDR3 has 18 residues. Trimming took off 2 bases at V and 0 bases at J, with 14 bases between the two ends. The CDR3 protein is CASSLREREPSYNSPLHF. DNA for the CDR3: TGTGCCAGCAGTTTACGGGAGCGGGAACCCTCCTATAATTCACCCCTCCACTTT.

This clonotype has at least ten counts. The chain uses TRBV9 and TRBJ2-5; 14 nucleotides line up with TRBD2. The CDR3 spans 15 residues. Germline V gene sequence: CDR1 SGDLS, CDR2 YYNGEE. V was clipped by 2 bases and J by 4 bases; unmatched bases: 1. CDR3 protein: CASSVGTSGRETQYF. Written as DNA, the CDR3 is TGTGCCAGCAGCGTCGGGACTAGCGGGAGAGAGACCCAGTACTTC.

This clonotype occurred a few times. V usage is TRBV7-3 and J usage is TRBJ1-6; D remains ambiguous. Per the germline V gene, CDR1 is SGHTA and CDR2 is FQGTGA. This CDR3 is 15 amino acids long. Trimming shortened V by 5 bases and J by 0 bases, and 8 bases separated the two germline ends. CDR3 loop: CASSAGSSYNSPLHF. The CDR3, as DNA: TGTGCCAGCAGCGCGGGCAGCTCCTATAATTCACCCCTCCACTTT.

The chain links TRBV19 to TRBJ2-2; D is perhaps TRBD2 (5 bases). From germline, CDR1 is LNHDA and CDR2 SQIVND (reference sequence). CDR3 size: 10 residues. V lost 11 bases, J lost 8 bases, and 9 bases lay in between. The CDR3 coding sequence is TGTGCCGGAGGTGAGGGGGAGCTGTTTTTT. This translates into CAGGEGELFF.

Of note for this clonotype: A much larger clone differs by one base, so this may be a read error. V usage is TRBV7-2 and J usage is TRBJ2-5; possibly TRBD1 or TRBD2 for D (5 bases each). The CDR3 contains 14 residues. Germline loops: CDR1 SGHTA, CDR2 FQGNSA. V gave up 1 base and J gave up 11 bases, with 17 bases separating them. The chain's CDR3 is CASSLGGPRAAQYF. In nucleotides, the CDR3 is TGTGCCAGCAGCTTAGGGGGACCGCGCGCTGCGCAGTACTTC.

The CDR3 nucleotides are TGTGCCAGCAGCGCCGGGACAAGAGGTTCCATATATTTT. This codes for CASSAGTRGSIYF. The chain has TRBV7-9 and TRBJ1-3; weak D call: TRBD1 (6 bases). The CDR3 is 13 residues long. Germline CDR1 reads SEHNR; CDR2 reads FQNEAQ (reference sequence). The germline V and J ends were trimmed by 5 bases and 11 bases, with 16 bases remaining between them.

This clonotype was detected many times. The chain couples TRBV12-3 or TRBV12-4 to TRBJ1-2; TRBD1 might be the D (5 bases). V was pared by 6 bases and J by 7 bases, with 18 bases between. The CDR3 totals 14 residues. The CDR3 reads CASSEGTSLSGYTF. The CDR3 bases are TGTGCCAGCAGCGAAGGGACCTCTCTGTCTGGCTACACCTTC.

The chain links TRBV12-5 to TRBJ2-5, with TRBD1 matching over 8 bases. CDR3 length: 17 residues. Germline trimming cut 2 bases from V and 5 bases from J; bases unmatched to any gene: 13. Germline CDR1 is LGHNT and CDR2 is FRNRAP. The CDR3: CASGLTRRQGIGETQYF. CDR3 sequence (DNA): TGTGCTAGTGGTTTGACTCGCCGACAGGGGATCGGGGAGACCCAGTACTTC.

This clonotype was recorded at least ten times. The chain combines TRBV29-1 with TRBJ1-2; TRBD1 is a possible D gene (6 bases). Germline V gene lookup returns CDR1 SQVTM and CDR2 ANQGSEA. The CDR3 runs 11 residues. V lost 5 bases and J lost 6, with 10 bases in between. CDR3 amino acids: CSVLAGDGYTF. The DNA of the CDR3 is TGCAGCGTTCTGGCAGGGGATGGCTACACCTTC.

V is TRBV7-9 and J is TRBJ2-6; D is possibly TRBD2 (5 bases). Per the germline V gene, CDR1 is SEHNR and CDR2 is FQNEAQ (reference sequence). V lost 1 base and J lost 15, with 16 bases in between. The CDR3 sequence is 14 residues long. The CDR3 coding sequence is TGTGCCAGCAGCTTAGTCGGCGGGCAAGAGGACCTGACTTTC. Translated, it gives CASSLVGGQEDLTF. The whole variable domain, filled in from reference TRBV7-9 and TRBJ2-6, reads DTGVSQNPRHKITKRGQNVTFRCDPISEHNRLYWYRQTLGQGPEFLTYFQNEAQLEKSRLLSDRFSAERPKGSFSTLEIQRTEQGDSAMYLCASSLVGGQEDLTFGAGSRLTVL.

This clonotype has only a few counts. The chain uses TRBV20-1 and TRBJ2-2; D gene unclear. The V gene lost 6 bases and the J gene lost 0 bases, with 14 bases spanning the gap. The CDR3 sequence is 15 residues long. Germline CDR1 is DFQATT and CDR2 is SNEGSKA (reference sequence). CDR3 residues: CSALRDLANTGELFF. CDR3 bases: TGCAGTGCCCTAAGAGACCTCGCGAACACCGGGGAGCTGTTTTTT.

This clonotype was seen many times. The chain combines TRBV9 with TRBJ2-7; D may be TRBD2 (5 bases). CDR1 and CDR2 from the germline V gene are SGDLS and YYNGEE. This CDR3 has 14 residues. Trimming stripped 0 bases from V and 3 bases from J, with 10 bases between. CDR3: CASSVEGEGYEQYF. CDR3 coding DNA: TGTGCCAGCAGCGTAGAGGGAGAAGGCTACGAGCAGTACTTC.

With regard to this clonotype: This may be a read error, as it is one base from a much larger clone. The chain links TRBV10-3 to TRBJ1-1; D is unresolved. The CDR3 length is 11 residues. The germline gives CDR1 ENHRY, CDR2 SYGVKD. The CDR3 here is CASSCNRGAFF. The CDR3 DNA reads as TGTGCCAGCAGTTGCAATCGGGGAGCTTTCTTT.

CDR3: CAISEGMPETERYGYTF. CDR3 DNA sequence: TGTGCCATCAGTGAGGGAATGCCAGAAACAGAGCGCTATGGCTACACCTTC. The genes are TRBV10-3 and TRBJ1-2; D remains ambiguous. Germline-derived CDR1 and CDR2 are ENHRY and SYGVKD. Trimming removed 2 bases at V and 4 bases at J, with 20 bases between. This CDR3 comprises 17 residues.

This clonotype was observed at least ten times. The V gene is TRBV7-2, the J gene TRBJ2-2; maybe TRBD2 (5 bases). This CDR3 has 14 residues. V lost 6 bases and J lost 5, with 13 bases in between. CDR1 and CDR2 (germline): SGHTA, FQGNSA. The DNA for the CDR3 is TGTGCCAGCAGGCCACGAAGCGGAACCGGGGAGCTGTTTTTT. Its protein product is CASRPRSGTGELFF.